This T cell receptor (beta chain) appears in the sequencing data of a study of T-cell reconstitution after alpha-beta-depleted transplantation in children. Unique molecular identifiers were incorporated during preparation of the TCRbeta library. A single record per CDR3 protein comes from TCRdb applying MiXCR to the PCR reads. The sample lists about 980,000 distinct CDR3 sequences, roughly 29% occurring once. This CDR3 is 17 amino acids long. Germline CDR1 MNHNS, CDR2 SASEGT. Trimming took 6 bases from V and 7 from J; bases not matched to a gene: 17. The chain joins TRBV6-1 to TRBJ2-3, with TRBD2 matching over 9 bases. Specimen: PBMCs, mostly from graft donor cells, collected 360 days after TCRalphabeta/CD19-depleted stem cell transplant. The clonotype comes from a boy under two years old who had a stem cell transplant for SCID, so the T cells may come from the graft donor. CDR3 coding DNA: TGTGCCAGCAGCTCCATTAGGCAGCGGGGGGATCACAATACGCAGTATTTT. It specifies CASSSIRQRGDHNTQYF.